These 9 T cell receptor beta chains originate from one sample sequenced in a study of response to subunit inactivated influenza vaccine. A single record per CDR3 protein comes from TCRdb applying MiXCR to the RT-PCR reads. Seen here are 150,000 to 200,000 distinct CDR3 sequences, 10% to 15% observed once, and the top ten hold 25% to 30%. These same records also appear under a second study, on T cells expressing NK-cell markers. As that study records: Generation of TCR beta cDNA was performed by 5'RACE template switching incorporating UMIs.

The starting material was CD8+ T cells sorted from PBMCs, obtained roughly 12 days after vaccination. The receptors derive from a man aged 50 to 59 who received an inactivated influenza vaccine.

The chain employs TRBV6-2 or TRBV6-3 and TRBJ2-7; the D is unclear. This CDR3 is built from 16 residues. The germline V and J ends were trimmed by 3 bases and 4 bases, with 19 bases remaining between them. Germline V gives CDR1 MNHEY, CDR2 SVGEGT. Here the CDR3 reads CASSYKGHPGQYEQYF. The DNA for the CDR3 is TGTGCCAGCAGTTATAAGGGCCACCCCGGCCAATACGAGCAGTACTTC.

V is TRBV12-3 or TRBV12-4 and J is TRBJ2-2; the D gene is possibly TRBD2 (6 bases). The V end was cut by 5 bases, the J end by 4 bases, with 14 bases between. This CDR3 is 15 amino acids long. CDR3 sequence: CASSTTSSPTGELFF. The CDR3 DNA sequence: TGTGCCAGCAGTACCACTAGCTCCCCCACCGGGGAGCTGTTTTTT.

This clonotype was observed once. The genes are TRBV25-1 and TRBJ2-1, with TRBD1 as a possible D gene (6 bases). CDR1 and CDR2 (germline): MGHDK, SYGVNS. Trimming left V 2 bases short and J 9 bases short, with 14 bases between. The CDR3 length is 14 residues. CDR3 amino acids: CASSEGAQGFEQFF. Here the CDR3 DNA reads TGTGCCAGCAGTGAAGGCGCCCAGGGGTTTGAGCAGTTCTTC.

This clonotype has just one count. This could be a read error, since a much larger clone is one nucleotide away. The J gene is TRBJ2-2, the V gene TRBV29-1; D gene ambiguous. The V gene lost 3 bases and the J gene lost 8 bases, with 16 bases spanning the gap. Germline V CDR1 and CDR2: SQVTM, ANQGSEA. The CDR3 runs to 14 residues. The CDR3 coding sequence is TGCAGCGTTGAGAGGATAGGGTGGGTTGGGGAGCTGTTTTTT. It encodes CSVERIGWVGELFF.

V and J are TRBV7-8 and TRBJ2-1, with D tentatively TRBD1 or TRBD2 (6 bases each). V was cut by 9 bases and J by 8 bases, with 23 bases left in between. Germline V gives CDR1 SGHVS, CDR2 FQNEAQ. The CDR3 totals 15 residues. Here the CDR3 reads CASRRGRGLVDEQFF. CDR3 bases: TGTGCCAGTCGCCGGGGTCGGGGGCTGGTGGATGAGCAGTTCTTC.

The chain is built from TRBV7-8 and TRBJ2-2; possibly TRBD2 for D (6 bases). V lost 5 bases and J 4 bases, leaving 17 bases between the germline ends. Germline CDR1 reads SGHVS; CDR2 reads FQNEAQ. The CDR3 spans 16 residues. CDR3 loop: CASSTSRGKSTGELFF. The CDR3 DNA is TGTGCCAGCAGCACCAGCCGGGGGAAGAGCACCGGGGAGCTGTTTTTT.

This clonotype showed up many times. The rearrangement links TRBV5-1 to TRBJ2-7; D is unclear. Germline values: CDR1 SGHRS, CDR2 YFSETQ. Trimming took 0 bases from V and 4 from J, leaving 14 bases between them. The CDR3 spans 15 residues. The CDR3 DNA reads as TGCGCCAGCAGCTTGGCTAGTTCTACTACATACGAGCAGTACTTC. This encodes CASSLASSTTYEQYF.

V usage is TRBV7-2 and J usage is TRBJ2-3; D is perhaps TRBD2 (5 bases). Trimming removed 5 bases from V and 2 bases from J, with 14 bases in between. This CDR3 has 15 residues. The germline CDR1 and CDR2 sequences are SGHTA and FQGNSA. CDR3 loop: CASSARGGYTDTQYF. Written as DNA, the CDR3 is TGTGCCAGCAGCGCAAGAGGCGGGTACACAGATACGCAGTATTTT.

This clonotype was recorded many times. The chain couples TRBV7-9 to TRBJ1-1; D remains ambiguous. This CDR3 has 12 residues. The germline V gene has CDR1 SEHNR and CDR2 FQNEAQ (reference sequence). Deletions cut 5 bases from V and 4 bases from J, with 8 bases between. The CDR3 DNA is TGTGCCAGCAGCCCCCTCAGCACTGAAGCTTTCTTT. It encodes CASSPLSTEAFF.